The entry below describes one T cell receptor beta chain. In the study's own analysis: Reference gene primers were amplified, and this amplification served to estimate nucleated cell counts. Here immunoSEQ multiplex PCR was the method, and the copy in TCRdb shows in-frame clones only, minus some. V and J calls and clone size come straight from that table; D and trimming were deduced from the DNA. The sample has 200,000 to 250,000 clones, around nine tenths seen once. Trimming left V 4 bases short and J 7 bases short, with 7 bases between. In germline, CDR1 is SGHNT, CDR2 YENEEA. The CDR3 length is 12 residues. This specimen belongs to a study of blood T cell repertoires in COVID-19. On the study more broadly: From the United States, Italy and Spain came samples of acute and convalescent COVID-19. In each case, the material was cDNA or gDNA derived from T cells, B-cell-depleted T cells, or PBMCs.

The specimen was peripheral blood. This chain links TRBV11-3 with TRBJ1-4; no clear D. This clonotype originated in a woman aged 40-49 years who had recovered from COVID-19. In DNA, the CDR3 is TGTGCCAGCAGCTCACGGTCTGAAAAACTGTTTTTT. Encoded protein: CASSSRSEKLFF.